The 19 T cell receptor beta chains reported below all come from one sample, sequenced in a study of T cells in Graves' hyperthyroidism and ophthalmopathy. The source material, RNA transcripts, was used to amplify TCR beta CDR3 regions. HTBI primers were used for first-round RT-PCR of the TCR CDR3. TCRdb called the multiplex PCR reads again in MiXCR, with one record for every CDR3 protein. This sample has 340,000 or so distinct CDR3 sequences, with about 21% found just once. The source material was blood. Receptors were obtained from a woman between 50 and 59 years old with Graves' hyperthyroidism.

This clonotype was detected a few times. The gene calls are TRBV6-1 and TRBJ2-7; 9 bases match TRBD1. Germline assignment: CDR1 MNHNS and CDR2 SASEGT. The J segment lost 6 bases and the V segment lost 5 bases, leaving 5 bases of the junction unmatched. The CDR3 is 13 amino acids. CDR3 DNA sequence: TGTGCCAGCAGTAGCGACAGGGGGAGCGAGCAGTACTTC. Protein: CASSSDRGSEQYF.

This clonotype was seen ten or more times. V usage is TRBV28 and J usage is TRBJ1-5; no clear D. Germline V gene data show CDR1 as MDHEN and CDR2 as SYDVKM. CDR3 length: 16 amino acids. Deletions cut 6 bases from V and 4 bases from J, with 19 bases between. CDR3 sequence (DNA): TGTGCCAGCAGAATCGGACGGATCCGACTAAATCAGCCCCAGCATTTT. Protein: CASRIGRIRLNQPQHF.

This clonotype was seen at least ten times. V gene TRBV7-2 combines with J gene TRBJ2-1, with D possibly being TRBD2 (5 bases). The V gene's germline CDR1 is SGHTA and CDR2 FQGNSA. This CDR3 has 11 residues. The V end was cut by 4 bases, the J end by 10 bases, with 8 bases between. CDR3 sequence: CASSSRREQFF. The CDR3 DNA is TGTGCCAGCAGCTCCAGGAGGGAGCAGTTCTTC.

This clonotype showed up many times. The gene calls are TRBV7-9 and TRBJ1-1; D is unresolved. The V end was cut by 6 bases, the J end by 5 bases, with 13 bases between. The germline CDR1 and CDR2 sequences are SEHNR and FQNEAQ (reference sequence). The length of the CDR3 is 13 residues. CDR3 loop: CASSPGLGTEAFF. CDR3 DNA sequence: TGTGCCAGCAGTCCTGGACTAGGGACTGAAGCTTTCTTT.

The rearrangement links TRBV20-1 to TRBJ2-7, with D maybe TRBD1 (6 bases). The CDR3 totals 14 residues. The V end was cut by 6 bases, the J end by 2 bases, with 17 bases between. Per germline, CDR1 DFQATT and CDR2 SNEGSKA (reference sequence). CDR3 nucleotide sequence: TGCAGTGCAATTACGGGACAAGGTACCTACGAGCAGTACTTC. Its translation: CSAITGQGTYEQYF.

CDR3 region: CASSPSVGAGNEQFF. CDR3 DNA: TGTGCCAGCAGCCCGAGCGTGGGGGCCGGGAATGAGCAGTTCTTC. V is TRBV3-1 and J is TRBJ2-1, with a possible D match to TRBD1 (6 bases). Germline CDR1 LGHDT, CDR2 YNNKEL (reference sequence). Deletions cut 4 bases from V and 7 bases from J, with 17 bases between. The CDR3 consists of 15 residues.

This clonotype occurred once. One base away lies a much larger clone, so this may be a sequencing read error. The chain uses TRBV14 and TRBJ2-2, with D unclear. Germline CDR1 reads SGHDN; CDR2 reads FVKESK. V was clipped by 0 bases and J by 4 bases, with 3 bases between them. The CDR3 runs to 13 residues. CDR3: CASSQEITGELFF. In nucleotides, the CDR3 is TGTGCCAGCAGCCAAGAAATCACCGGGGAGCTGTTTTTT.

Points on this clonotype: A much bigger clone sits one base away, suggesting this may be a read error. The rearrangement joins TRBV19 to TRBJ1-1; 7 nucleotides line up with TRBD1. This CDR3 region has 13 residues. The junction had 2 bases not matched to a gene; V was cut back by 3 bases and J by 4 bases. Germline-derived CDR1 and CDR2 are LNHDA and SQIVND (reference sequence). CDR3 nucleotides: TGTGCCAGTAGTATTCAGGGGGGCACTGAAGCTTTCTTT. Protein: CASSIQGGTEAFF.

There are many counts of this clonotype. The J gene is TRBJ1-2, the V gene TRBV11-2, with TRBD1 as a possible D gene (5 bases). Trimming stripped 0 bases from V and 4 bases from J, with 9 bases between. Germline V gene lookup returns CDR1 SGHAT and CDR2 FQNNGV. The CDR3 contains 14 residues. Here the CDR3 reads CASSLEYGAYGYTF. Here the CDR3 DNA reads TGTGCCAGCAGCTTAGAGTATGGGGCCTATGGCTACACCTTC.

The chain combines TRBV7-9 with TRBJ2-7; 9 nucleotides line up with TRBD1. There are 14 residues in the CDR3. Looked up from germline, CDR1 is SEHNR and CDR2 is FQNEAQ (reference sequence). The V segment lost 8 bases and the J segment 4 bases; nucleotides outside the gene matches: 9. CDR3 residues: CASGSGQGDYEQYF. DNA of the CDR3: TGTGCCAGCGGATCGGGACAGGGTGATTACGAGCAGTACTTC.

This clonotype was recorded at least ten times. The chain links TRBV11-2 to TRBJ2-7; no clear D. The CDR3 length is 15 residues. The V gene's germline CDR1 is SGHAT and CDR2 FQNNGV. V was cut by 5 bases and J by 5 bases, with 19 bases left in between. This CDR3 reads CASSPDKLGTDEQYF. CDR3 in DNA: TGTGCCAGCAGCCCCGACAAATTGGGTACGGACGAGCAGTACTTC.

This clonotype was found many times. The chain combines TRBV28 with TRBJ1-1; weak D call: TRBD1 (6 bases). V lost 4 bases and J lost 5, with 17 bases in between. CDR3 length: 15 residues. Looked up from germline, CDR1 is MDHEN and CDR2 is SYDVKM. CDR3 nucleotide sequence: TGTGCCAGCAGTTCGGGACAAGTCCCTAGGACTGAAGCTTTCTTT. It encodes CASSSGQVPRTEAFF.

In the case of this clonotype: The CDR3 does not close with the conserved phenylalanine or tryptophan, likely indicating a read error. This chain connects TRBV27 to TRBJ1-6; D is possibly TRBD1 (6 bases). The CDR3 sequence is 13 residues long. CDR1 and CDR2 from the germline V gene are MNHEY and SMNVEV (reference sequence). V lost 5 bases to trimming and J lost 6 bases, with 8 bases between them. Written as DNA, the CDR3 is TGTGCCAGCAGTGAACAGGGTAATTCACCCCTCCACCTT. Translation: CASSEQGNSPLHL.

This clonotype was picked up many times. V is TRBV12-3 or TRBV12-4 and J is TRBJ2-7; D remains unclear. Trimming cost V 7 bases and J 4 bases, with 17 bases left between them. The CDR3 extends over 14 amino acids. CDR3 loop: CASTFEPPPYEQYF. The CDR3 DNA is TGTGCCAGCACCTTCGAGCCCCCTCCATACGAGCAGTACTTC.

This clonotype was detected ten times or more. The chain links TRBV28 to TRBJ1-5, with unresolved D. This CDR3 contains 16 residues. V was trimmed by 6 bases and J by 0 bases, leaving 15 bases between them. Germline CDR1 and CDR2: MDHEN and SYDVKM. The chain's CDR3 is CASSLNWINSNQPQHF. CDR3 nucleotide sequence: TGTGCCAGCAGCCTAAACTGGATTAATAGCAATCAGCCCCAGCATTTT.

In its sample, this clonotype was seen many times. The chain combines TRBV5-6 with TRBJ2-1, with TRBD1 matching over 11 bases. J gave up 6 bases and V 4 bases, and 6 bases lay outside the gene matches. This CDR3 is 15 amino acids long. Per the germline V gene, CDR1 is SGHDT and CDR2 is YYEEEE. CDR3 sequence reads: CASSPTGTGGNEQFF. The DNA of the CDR3 is TGTGCCAGCAGCCCTACCGGGACAGGGGGCAATGAGCAGTTCTTC.

This clonotype has a count of ten or more. The chain carries TRBV11-3 and TRBJ2-4; D is uncertain. CDR3 length: 13 residues. Germline CDR1 and CDR2: SGHNT and YENEEA. The ends were cut back, 5 bases at V and 5 bases at J, with 10 bases in the middle. CDR3 amino acids: CASSLVGQNIQYF. Here the CDR3 DNA reads TGTGCCAGCAGCCTCGTCGGTCAAAACATTCAGTACTTC.

The sample holds many counts of this clonotype. The rearrangement links TRBV12-3 or TRBV12-4 to TRBJ1-3; D may be TRBD1 (5 bases). V lost 6 bases and J lost 2, with 11 bases in between. CDR3 size: 14 residues. The CDR3 DNA reads as TGTGCCAGCAGCCCTATGGGGGCTGGAAACACCATATATTTT. Translation: CASSPMGAGNTIYF.

There are a few counts of this clonotype. J is TRBJ2-1 and V is TRBV20-1; TRBD2 matches 8 bases. The germline CDR1 and CDR2 sequences are DFQATT and SNEGSKA (reference sequence). CDR3 length: 15 amino acids. J was trimmed by 0 bases and V by 1 base; bases with no gene match: 2. CDR3 amino acids: CSARVLAGSYNEQFF. In nucleotides, the CDR3 is TGCAGTGCTAGAGTGCTAGCGGGCTCCTACAATGAGCAGTTCTTC.